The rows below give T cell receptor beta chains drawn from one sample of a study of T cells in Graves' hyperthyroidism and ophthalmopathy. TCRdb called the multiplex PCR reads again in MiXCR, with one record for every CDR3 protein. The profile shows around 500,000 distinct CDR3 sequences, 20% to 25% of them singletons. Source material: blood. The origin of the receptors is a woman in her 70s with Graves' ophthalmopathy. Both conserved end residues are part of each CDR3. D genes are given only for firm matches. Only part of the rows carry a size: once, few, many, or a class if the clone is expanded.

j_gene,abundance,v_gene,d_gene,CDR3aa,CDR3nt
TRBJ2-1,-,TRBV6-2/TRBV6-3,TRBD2,CASIPGTSGNEQFF,TGTGCCAGCATACCCGGGACTAGCGGGAATGAGCAGTTCTTC
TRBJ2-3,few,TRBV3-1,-,CASSQDPPSSDTQYF,TGTGCCAGCAGCCAAGATCCCCCTAGTTCAGATACGCAGTATTTT
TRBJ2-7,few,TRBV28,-,CASSSRDWGTYEQYF,TGTGCCAGCAGTTCCCGCGACTGGGGGACCTACGAGCAGTACTTC
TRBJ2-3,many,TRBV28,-,CASSSPGGRTSDTQYF,TGTGCCAGCAGTTCGCCAGGGGGGCGTACTTCAGATACGCAGTATTTT
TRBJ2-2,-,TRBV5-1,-,CASSPPAVNTGELFF,TGCGCCAGCAGCCCCCCGGCGGTAAACACCGGGGAGCTGTTTTTT
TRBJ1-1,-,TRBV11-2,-,CASSRTVTEAFF,TGTGCCAGCAGCCGGACAGTAACTGAAGCTTTCTTT
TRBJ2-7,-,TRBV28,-,CASNTPGASFYEQYF,TGTGCCAGCAATACCCCAGGGGCCTCTTTCTACGAGCAGTACTTC
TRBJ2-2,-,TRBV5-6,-,CASSRGAANTGELFF,TGTGCCAGCAGCCGAGGAGCGGCGAACACCGGGGAGCTGTTTTTT
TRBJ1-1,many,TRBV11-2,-,CASSLSEGDTEAFF,TGTGCCAGCAGCTTAAGTGAAGGGGACACTGAAGCTTTCTTT
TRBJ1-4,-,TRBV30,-,CAWSVQGGEKLFF,TGTGCCTGGAGTGTTCAGGGTGGTGAAAAACTGTTTTTT
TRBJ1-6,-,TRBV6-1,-,CASRQDRISPLHF,TGTGCCAGCAGACAAGACAGAATTTCACCCCTCCACTTT
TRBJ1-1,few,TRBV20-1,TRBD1,CSTSQGVGTEAFF,TGCAGTACTTCACAGGGGGTAGGCACTGAAGCTTTCTTT
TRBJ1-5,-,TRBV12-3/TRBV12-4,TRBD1,CASSFLLSGRDRGFQPQHF,TGTGCCAGCAGTTTCCTCCTTTCCGGCAGGGACAGGGGTTTTCAGCCCCAGCATTTT
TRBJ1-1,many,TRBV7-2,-,CASSLDGDSTEAFF,TGTGCCAGCAGCTTAGATGGGGATAGCACTGAAGCTTTCTTT